The next 18 T cell receptor beta chains were all read from a single sample in a study of blood T cells in healthy people across ages. Then a second PCR, running about 7 to 11 cycles, was carried out with a sample-barcoded 5' primer and a J-beta primer mix. TCRdb reprocessed the 5' RACE reads via MiXCR and lists one record per CDR3 protein. The top ten hold roughly 12% of the sample, which has approximately 940,000 distinct CDR3 sequences, roughly 50% seen once. Sequenced input: blood. These receptors were obtained from a man aged 25 to 45 in good health.

The rearrangement links TRBV11-2 to TRBJ1-2, with D maybe TRBD1 (5 bases). V was clipped by 1 base and J by 2 bases, with 14 bases between them. This CDR3 region has 16 residues. CDR1 SGHAT and CDR2 FQNNGV come from the germline V gene. CDR3 in amino acids: CASSLGAVRGNYGYTF. In DNA form, the CDR3 reads TGTGCCAGCAGCTTAGGAGCGGTCCGGGGCAACTATGGCTACACCTTC.

This clonotype was recorded only once. V is TRBV5-1 and J is TRBJ2-2; D perhaps matches TRBD2 (5 bases). The CDR3 is made up of 16 amino acids. Between the trimmed V and J ends, which lost 6 bases and 2 bases, there was a span of 17 bases. The V gene's germline CDR1 is SGHRS and CDR2 YFSETQ. CDR3 residues: CASNFRGESNTGELFF. The CDR3 region has the DNA TGCGCCAGCAACTTTCGGGGTGAATCTAACACCGGGGAGCTGTTTTTT.

The chain employs TRBV6-2 or TRBV6-3 and TRBJ2-5; TRBD1 or TRBD2 may be the D gene (5 bases each). Germline V CDR1 and CDR2: MNHEY, SVGEGT. The CDR3 spans 15 residues. The V end lost 5 bases, the J end lost 2 bases, and 15 bases lay between the germline ends. The CDR3 nucleotides read TGTGCCAGCAGTAGGGGACGGGGAGTGCAAGAGACCCAGTACTTC. This translates into CASSRGRGVQETQYF.

The CDR3 loop reads CASRKLSTDTQYF. Here the CDR3 DNA reads TGTGCCAGCAGAAAACTTAGCACAGATACGCAGTATTTT. The chain uses TRBV6-5 and TRBJ2-3; D remains unclear. CDR3 length equals 13 residues. V was pared by 6 bases and J by 0 bases, with 7 bases between. The germline V gene has CDR1 MNHEY and CDR2 SVGAGI.

This clonotype has a handful of counts. The rearrangement joins TRBV5-6 to TRBJ2-6; D not certain. CDR1 and CDR2 from the germline V gene are SGHDT and YYEEEE. The V end was cut by 4 bases, the J end by 2 bases, with 4 bases between. This CDR3 region has 13 residues. The CDR3 protein is CASSHPGANVLTF. The DNA for the CDR3 is TGTGCCAGCAGCCACCCTGGGGCCAACGTCCTGACTTTC.

Points on this clonotype: Germline and junction disagree at one end, which may indicate a read error. V usage is TRBV9 and J usage is TRBJ2-5, with D maybe TRBD1 (5 bases). CDR1 and CDR2 (germline): SGDLS, YYNGEE. CDR3 length: 13 residues. The CDR3 here is CTSSGANQETQYF. As DNA, the CDR3 is TGTACCAGTAGTGGGGCGAACCAAGAGACCCAGTACTTC.

Ten or more counts support this clonotype. A junction end diverges from the germline sequence, so it may reflect a read error. The chain combines TRBV12-3 or TRBV12-4 with TRBJ1-2; 7 nucleotides align to TRBD1. The CDR3 contains 15 residues. The CDR3 loop is CASSLADRIFYGYTF. For the CDR3, the DNA is TGTGCCAGCAGTCTAGCGGACAGGATATTCTATGGCTACACCTTC.

This chain links TRBV9 with TRBJ2-2; TRBD1 aligns across 7 bases. This CDR3 region has 13 residues. Germline CDR1 SGDLS, CDR2 YYNGEE. Trimming took 4 bases from V and 6 from J; bases not matched to a gene: 3. CDR3 loop: CASSRQGAGELFF. CDR3 in DNA: TGTGCCAGCAGCCGACAGGGCGCCGGGGAGCTGTTTTTT.

In this sample, this clonotype turned up a few times. The chain uses TRBV5-1 and TRBJ2-7, with a possible D match to TRBD1 (5 bases). The length of the CDR3 is 15 residues. V lost 2 bases, J lost 2 bases, and 14 bases lay in between. In germline, CDR1 is SGHRS, CDR2 YFSETQ. The CDR3 region is CASSLGVMGAYEQYF. The CDR3 region has the DNA TGCGCCAGCAGCTTAGGGGTTATGGGTGCCTACGAGCAGTACTTC. The whole variable domain, filled in from reference TRBV5-1 and TRBJ2-7, reads KAGVTQTPRYLIKTRGQQVTLSCSPISGHRSVSWYQQTPGQGLQFLFEYFSETQRNKGNFPGRFSGRQFSNSRSEMNVSTLELGDSALYLCASSLGVMGAYEQYFGPGTRLTVT.

This chain links TRBV14 with TRBJ1-6, with TRBD1 matching 10 bases. This CDR3 spans 21 amino acids. The germline V gene has CDR1 SGHDN and CDR2 FVKESK. Losses at the gene ends were 0 bases for V and 0 bases for J; bases not matched to a gene: 11. The CDR3 nucleotides are TGTGCCAGCAGCCAAGAGCGACCGGGACAGGGGCCCACCTCCTATAATTCACCCCTCCACTTT. This codes for CASSQERPGQGPTSYNSPLHF.

This clonotype was observed a handful of times. The chain combines TRBV6-5 with TRBJ2-7, with D perhaps TRBD1 (5 bases). V lost 5 bases, J lost 6 bases, and 20 bases lay in between. Germline V CDR1 and CDR2: MNHEY, SVGAGI. The CDR3 sequence is 15 residues long. CDR3 nucleotides: TGTGCCAGCAGTCTCGACAGCGAGACAACGTCCGAGCAGTACTTC. This encodes CASSLDSETTSEQYF.

The chain has TRBV20-1 and TRBJ2-3; 8 bases are a match to TRBD1. Germline CDR1 and CDR2: DFQATT and SNEGSKA (reference sequence). The CDR3 sequence is 13 residues long. The ends lost 6 bases at V and 3 bases at J; junction bases unmatched: 5. CDR3 DNA: TGCAGTGCGCGGACAGGGAGGACAGATACGCAGTATTTT. Translation gives CSARTGRTDTQYF.

Note on this clonotype: At one of its ends the junction is not consistent with the germline gene, which may arise from a read error. The genes are TRBV6-1 and TRBJ2-1; 15 nucleotides align to TRBD2. The CDR3 runs to 19 residues. Germline CDR1 and CDR2: MNHNS and SASEGT. DNA of the CDR3: TGTGCCAACAGTGAAGGAAGGACTAGCGGGGGGGCGTCCTACAATGAGCAGTTCTTC. Translating it yields CANSEGRTSGGASYNEQFF.

This clonotype occurred a few times. The chain employs TRBV29-1 and TRBJ2-5; D gene uncertain. The germline V gene encodes CDR1 SQVTM and CDR2 ANQGSEA. CDR3 length: 14 amino acids. V lost 4 bases and J lost 11, with 23 bases in between. CDR3 DNA: TGCAGCGTTGCAAAGGGTATTCTCTATGATGAGCAGTACTTC. Protein sequence: CSVAKGILYDEQYF.

The genes are TRBV14 and TRBJ2-3; the D gene is possibly TRBD2 (6 bases). Trimming left V 0 bases short and J 0 bases short, with 19 bases between. The CDR3 is 19 residues long. Germline-derived CDR1 and CDR2 are SGHDN and FVKESK. CDR3 residues: CASSQDLSGAGTSTDTQYF. CDR3 DNA sequence: TGTGCCAGCAGCCAAGATCTCTCTGGGGCGGGGACTAGCACAGATACGCAGTATTTT.

This clonotype was recorded many times. At one end, the junction sequence differs from germline, possibly due to a read error. The V and J genes are TRBV5-1 and TRBJ2-3; 7 nucleotides align to TRBD1. Per germline, CDR1 SGHRS and CDR2 YFSETQ. The CDR3 has 15 residues. The CDR3 reads CASSLQGLGTDTQYF. CDR3 in DNA: TGTGCCAGCAGCTTACAGGGGCTCGGCACAGATACGCAGTATTTT.

Only a few counts were recorded for this clonotype. The chain employs TRBV7-2 and TRBJ2-3; the match to TRBD2 covers 10 bases. Germline CDR1 reads SGHTA; CDR2 reads FQGNSA. The trim removed 3 bases at V and 2 bases at J, leaving 5 bases unmatched. The CDR3 is made up of 16 amino acids. The CDR3: CASSFPSGGPTDTQYF. The CDR3 DNA reads TGTGCCAGCAGCTTTCCTAGCGGGGGACCCACAGATACGCAGTATTTT.

Comment on this clonotype: The junction does not match germline at one end; this may be a read error. This sequence joins TRBV29-1 and TRBJ2-1; D gene ambiguous. The germline V gene has CDR1 SQVTM and CDR2 ANQGSEA. This CDR3 is built from 16 residues. The CDR3 DNA reads as TGCGGCGTCCAAAAGACGGTGCGAGTGGCCTACAATGAGCAGTTCTTC. Encoded protein: CGVQKTVRVAYNEQFF.